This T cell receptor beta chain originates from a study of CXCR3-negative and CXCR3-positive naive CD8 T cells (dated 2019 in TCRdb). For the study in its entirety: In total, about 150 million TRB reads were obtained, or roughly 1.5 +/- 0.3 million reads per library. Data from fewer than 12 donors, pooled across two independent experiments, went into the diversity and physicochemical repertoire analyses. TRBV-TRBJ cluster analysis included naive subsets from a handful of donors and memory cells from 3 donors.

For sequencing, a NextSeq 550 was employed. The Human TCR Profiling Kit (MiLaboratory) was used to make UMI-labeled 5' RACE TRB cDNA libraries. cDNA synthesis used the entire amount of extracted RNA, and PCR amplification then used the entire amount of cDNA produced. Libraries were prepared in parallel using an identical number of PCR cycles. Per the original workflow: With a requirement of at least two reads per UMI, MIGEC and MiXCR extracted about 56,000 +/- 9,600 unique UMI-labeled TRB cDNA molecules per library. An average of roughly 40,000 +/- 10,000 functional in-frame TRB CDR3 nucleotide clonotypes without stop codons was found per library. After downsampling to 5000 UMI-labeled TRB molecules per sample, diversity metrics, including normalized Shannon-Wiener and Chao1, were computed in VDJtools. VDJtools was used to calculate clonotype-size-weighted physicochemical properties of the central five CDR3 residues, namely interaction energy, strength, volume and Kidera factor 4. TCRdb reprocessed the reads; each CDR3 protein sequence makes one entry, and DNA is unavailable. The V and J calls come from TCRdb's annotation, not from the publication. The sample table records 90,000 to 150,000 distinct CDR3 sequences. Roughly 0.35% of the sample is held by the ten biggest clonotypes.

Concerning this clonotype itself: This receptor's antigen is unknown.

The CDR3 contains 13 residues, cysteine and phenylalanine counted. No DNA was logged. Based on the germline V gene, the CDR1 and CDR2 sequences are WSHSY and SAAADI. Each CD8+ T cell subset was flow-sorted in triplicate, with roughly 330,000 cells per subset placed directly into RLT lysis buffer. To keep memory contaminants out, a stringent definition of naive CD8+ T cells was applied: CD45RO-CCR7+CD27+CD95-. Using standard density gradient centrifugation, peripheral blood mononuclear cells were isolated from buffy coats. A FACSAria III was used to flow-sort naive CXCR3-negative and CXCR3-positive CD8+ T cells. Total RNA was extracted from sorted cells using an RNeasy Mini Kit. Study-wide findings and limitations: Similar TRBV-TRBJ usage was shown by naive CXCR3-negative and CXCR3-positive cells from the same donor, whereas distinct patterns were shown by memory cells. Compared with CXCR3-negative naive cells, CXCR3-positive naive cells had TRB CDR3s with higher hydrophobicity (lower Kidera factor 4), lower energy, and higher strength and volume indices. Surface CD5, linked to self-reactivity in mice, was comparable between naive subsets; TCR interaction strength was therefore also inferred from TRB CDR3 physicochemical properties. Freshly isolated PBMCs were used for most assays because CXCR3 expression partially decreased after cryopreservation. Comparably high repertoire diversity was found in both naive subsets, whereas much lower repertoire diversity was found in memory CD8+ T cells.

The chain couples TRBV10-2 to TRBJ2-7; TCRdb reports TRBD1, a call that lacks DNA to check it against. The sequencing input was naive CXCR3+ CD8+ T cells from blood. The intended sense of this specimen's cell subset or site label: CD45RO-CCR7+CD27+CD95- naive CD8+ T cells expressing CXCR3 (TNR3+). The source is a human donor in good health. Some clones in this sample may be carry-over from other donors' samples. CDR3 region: CASSDGGFDEQYF.